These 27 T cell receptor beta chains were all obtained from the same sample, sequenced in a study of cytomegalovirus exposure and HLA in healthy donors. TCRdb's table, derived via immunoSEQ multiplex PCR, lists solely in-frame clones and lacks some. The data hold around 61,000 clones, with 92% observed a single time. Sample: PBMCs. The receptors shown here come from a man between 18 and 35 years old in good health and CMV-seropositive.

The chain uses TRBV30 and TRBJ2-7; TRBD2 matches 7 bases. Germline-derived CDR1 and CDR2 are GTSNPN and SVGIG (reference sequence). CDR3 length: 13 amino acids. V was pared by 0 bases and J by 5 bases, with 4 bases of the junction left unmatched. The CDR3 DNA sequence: TGTGCCTGGAGTGTAGGCGGGAGTGACGAGCAGTACTTC. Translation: CAWSVGGSDEQYF.

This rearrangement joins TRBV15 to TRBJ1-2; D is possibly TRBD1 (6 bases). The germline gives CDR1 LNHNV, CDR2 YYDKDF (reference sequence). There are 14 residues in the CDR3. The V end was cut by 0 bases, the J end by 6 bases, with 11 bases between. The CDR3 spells CATSREHRENGYTF. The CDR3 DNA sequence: TGTGCCACCAGCAGAGAGCACAGGGAGAATGGCTACACCTTC.

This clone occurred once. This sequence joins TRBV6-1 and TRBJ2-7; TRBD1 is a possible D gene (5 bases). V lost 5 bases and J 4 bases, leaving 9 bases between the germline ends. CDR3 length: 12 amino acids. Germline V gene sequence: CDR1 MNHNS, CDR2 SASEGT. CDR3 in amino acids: CASSPQGYEQYF. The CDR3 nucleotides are TGTGCCAGCAGTCCCCAGGGTTACGAGCAGTACTTC.

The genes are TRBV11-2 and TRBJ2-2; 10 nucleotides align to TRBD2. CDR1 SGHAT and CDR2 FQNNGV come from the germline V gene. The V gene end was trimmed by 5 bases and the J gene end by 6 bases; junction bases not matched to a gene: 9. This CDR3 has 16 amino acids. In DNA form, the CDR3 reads TGTGCCAGCAGCCCGCGAGCGGGAGGGCCTTCCGGGGAGCTGTTTTTT. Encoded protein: CASSPRAGGPSGELFF.

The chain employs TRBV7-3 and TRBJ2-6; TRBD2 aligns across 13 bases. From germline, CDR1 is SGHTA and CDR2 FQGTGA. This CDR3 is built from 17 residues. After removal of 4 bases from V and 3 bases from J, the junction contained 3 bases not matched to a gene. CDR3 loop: CASSSGLAGSGANVLTF. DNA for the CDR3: TGTGCCAGCAGCTCGGGACTAGCGGGAAGTGGGGCCAACGTCCTGACTTTC.

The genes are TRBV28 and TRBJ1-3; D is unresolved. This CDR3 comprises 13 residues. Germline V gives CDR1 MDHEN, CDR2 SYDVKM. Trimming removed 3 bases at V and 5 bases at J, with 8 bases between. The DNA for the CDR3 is TGTGCCAGCAGTTTCAGTCTCCGAAACACCATATATTTT. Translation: CASSFSLRNTIYF.

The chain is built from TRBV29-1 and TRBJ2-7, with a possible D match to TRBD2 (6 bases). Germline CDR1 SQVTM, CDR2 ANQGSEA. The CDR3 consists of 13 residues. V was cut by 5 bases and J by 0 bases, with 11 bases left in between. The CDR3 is CSVLETSSYEQYF. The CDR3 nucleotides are TGCAGCGTTCTGGAGACTAGCTCCTACGAGCAGTACTTC.

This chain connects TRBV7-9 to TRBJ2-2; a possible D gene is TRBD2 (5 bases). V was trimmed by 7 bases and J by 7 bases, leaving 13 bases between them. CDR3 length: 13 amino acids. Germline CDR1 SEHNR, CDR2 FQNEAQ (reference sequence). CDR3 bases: TGTGCCAGCACTATCGGGATTCACGGGGAGCTGTTTTTT. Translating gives CASTIGIHGELFF.

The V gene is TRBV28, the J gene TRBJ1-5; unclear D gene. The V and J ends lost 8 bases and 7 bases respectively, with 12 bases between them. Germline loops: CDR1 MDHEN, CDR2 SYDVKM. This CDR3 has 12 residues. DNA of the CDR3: TGTGCCAGCCGGCTGACTGGGCAGCCCCAGCATTTT. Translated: CASRLTGQPQHF.

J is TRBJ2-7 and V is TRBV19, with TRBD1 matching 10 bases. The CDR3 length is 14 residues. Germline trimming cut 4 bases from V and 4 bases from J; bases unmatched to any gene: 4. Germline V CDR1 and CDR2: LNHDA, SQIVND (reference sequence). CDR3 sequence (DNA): TGTGCCAGTAGTAAACCGGGACAGGGGTACGAGCAGTACTTC. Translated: CASSKPGQGYEQYF.

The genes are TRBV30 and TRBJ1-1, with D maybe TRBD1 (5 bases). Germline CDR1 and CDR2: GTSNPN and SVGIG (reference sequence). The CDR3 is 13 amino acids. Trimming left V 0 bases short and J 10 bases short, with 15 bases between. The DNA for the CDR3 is TGTGCCTGGAGTGTACCAGGGCTTTTGGTAGCTTTCTTT. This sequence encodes CAWSVPGLLVAFF. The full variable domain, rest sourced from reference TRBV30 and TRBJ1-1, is SQTIHQWPATLVQPVGSPLSLECTVEGTSNPNLYWYRQAAGRGLQLLFYSVGIGQISSEVPQNLSASRPQDRQFILSSKKLLLSDSGFYLCAWSVPGLLVAFFGQGTRLTVV.

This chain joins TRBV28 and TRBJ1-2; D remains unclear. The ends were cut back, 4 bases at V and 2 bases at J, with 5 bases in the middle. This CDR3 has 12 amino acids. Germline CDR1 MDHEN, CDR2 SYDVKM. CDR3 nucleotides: TGTGCCAGCAGTTCGGTGAACTATGGCTACACCTTC. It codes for CASSSVNYGYTF.

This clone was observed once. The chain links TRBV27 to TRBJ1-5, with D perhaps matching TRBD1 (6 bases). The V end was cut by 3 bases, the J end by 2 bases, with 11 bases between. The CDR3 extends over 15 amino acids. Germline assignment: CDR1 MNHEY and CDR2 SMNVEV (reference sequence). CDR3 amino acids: CASSFTGPGNQPQHF. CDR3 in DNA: TGTGCCAGCAGTTTTACAGGGCCGGGCAATCAGCCCCAGCATTTT.

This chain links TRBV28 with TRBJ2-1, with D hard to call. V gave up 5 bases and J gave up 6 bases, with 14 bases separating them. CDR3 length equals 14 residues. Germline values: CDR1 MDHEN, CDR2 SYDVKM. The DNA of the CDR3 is TGTGCCAGCAGTCCCATTGAGGTTCCCAATGAGCAGTTCTTC. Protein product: CASSPIEVPNEQFF.

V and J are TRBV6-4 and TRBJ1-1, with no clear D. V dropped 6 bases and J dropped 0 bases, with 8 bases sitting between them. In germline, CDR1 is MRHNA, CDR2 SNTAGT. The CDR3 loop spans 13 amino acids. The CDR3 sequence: CASSGEVNTEAFF. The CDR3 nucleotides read TGTGCCAGCAGCGGGGAGGTGAACACTGAAGCTTTCTTT.

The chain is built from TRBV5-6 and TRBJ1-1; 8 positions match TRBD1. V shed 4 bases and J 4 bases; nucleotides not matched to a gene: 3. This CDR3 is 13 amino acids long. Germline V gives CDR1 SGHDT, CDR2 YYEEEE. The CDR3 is CASSPDRGTEAFF. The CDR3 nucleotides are TGTGCCAGCAGCCCCGACAGGGGCACTGAAGCTTTCTTT.

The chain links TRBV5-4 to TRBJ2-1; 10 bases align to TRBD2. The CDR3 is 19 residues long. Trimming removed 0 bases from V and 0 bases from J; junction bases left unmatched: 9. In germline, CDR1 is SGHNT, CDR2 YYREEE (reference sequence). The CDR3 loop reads CASSLVLAGATSSYNEQFF. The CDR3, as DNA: TGTGCCAGCAGCTTGGTGCTAGCGGGAGCGACAAGCTCCTACAATGAGCAGTTCTTC.

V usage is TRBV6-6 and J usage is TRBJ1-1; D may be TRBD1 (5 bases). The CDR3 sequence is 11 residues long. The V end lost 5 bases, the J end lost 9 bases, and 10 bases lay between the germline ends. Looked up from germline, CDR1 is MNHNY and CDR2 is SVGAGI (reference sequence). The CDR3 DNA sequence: TGTGCCAGCAGTCTACAGGACAAAGCTTTCTTT. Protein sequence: CASSLQDKAFF.

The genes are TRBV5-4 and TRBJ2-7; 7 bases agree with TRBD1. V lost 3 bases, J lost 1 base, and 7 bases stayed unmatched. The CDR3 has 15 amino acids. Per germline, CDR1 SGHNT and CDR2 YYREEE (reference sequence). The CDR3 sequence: CASSSYRGNSYEQYF. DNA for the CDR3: TGTGCCAGCAGCTCCTACAGGGGAAATTCCTACGAGCAGTACTTC.

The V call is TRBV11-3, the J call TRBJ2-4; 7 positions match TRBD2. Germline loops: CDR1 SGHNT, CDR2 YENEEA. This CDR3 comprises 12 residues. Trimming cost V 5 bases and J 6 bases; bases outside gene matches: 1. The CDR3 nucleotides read TGTGCCAGCAGCGGGGGGGGAAACATTCAGTACTTC. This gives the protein CASSGGGNIQYF.

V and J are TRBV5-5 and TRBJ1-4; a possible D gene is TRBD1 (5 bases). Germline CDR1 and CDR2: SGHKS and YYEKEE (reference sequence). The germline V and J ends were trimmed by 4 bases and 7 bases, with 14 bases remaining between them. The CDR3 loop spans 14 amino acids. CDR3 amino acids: CASSNAGLGEKLFF. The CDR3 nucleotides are TGTGCCAGCAGCAACGCAGGGTTGGGTGAAAAACTGTTTTTT.

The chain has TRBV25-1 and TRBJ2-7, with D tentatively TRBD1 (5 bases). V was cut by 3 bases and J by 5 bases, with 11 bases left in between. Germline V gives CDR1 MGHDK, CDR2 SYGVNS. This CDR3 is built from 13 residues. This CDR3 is CASSETNRHEQYF. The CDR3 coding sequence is TGTGCCAGCAGTGAGACGAACAGGCACGAGCAGTACTTC.

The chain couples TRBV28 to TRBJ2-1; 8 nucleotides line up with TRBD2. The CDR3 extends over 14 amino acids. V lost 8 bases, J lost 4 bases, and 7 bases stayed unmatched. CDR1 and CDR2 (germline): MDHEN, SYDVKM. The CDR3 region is CASGTAGGYNEQFF. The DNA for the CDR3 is TGTGCCAGCGGAACGGCGGGAGGTTACAATGAGCAGTTCTTC.

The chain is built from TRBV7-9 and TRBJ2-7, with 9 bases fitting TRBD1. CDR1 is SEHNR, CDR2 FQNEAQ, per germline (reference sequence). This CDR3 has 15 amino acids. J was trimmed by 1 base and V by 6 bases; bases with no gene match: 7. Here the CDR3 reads CASSLTGGASYEQYF. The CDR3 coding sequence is TGTGCCAGCAGTCTTACAGGGGGCGCTTCCTACGAGCAGTACTTC. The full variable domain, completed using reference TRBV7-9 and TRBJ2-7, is DTGVSQNPRHKITKRGQNVTFRCDPISEHNRLYWYRQTLGQGPEFLTYFQNEAQLEKSRLLSDRFSAERPKGSFSTLEIQRTEQGDSAMYLCASSLTGGASYEQYFGPGTRLTVT.

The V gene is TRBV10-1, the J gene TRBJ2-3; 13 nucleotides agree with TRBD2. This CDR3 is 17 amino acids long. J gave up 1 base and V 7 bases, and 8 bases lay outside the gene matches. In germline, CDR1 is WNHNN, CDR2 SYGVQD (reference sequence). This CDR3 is CASIWTSGSSRTDTQYF. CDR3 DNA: TGCGCCAGCATTTGGACTAGCGGGAGTTCTCGCACAGATACGCAGTATTTT.

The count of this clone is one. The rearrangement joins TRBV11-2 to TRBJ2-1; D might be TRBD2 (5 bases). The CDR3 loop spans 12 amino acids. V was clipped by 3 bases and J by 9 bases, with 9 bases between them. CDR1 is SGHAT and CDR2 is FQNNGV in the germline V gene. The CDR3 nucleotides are TGTGCCAGCAGCTTCAATCGGGGTGAGCAGTTCTTC. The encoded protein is CASSFNRGEQFF.

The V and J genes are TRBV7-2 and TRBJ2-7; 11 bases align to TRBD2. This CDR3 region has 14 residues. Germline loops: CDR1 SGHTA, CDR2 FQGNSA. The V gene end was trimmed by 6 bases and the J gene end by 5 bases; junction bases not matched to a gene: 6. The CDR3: CASSVTSGSNEQYF. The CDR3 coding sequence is TGTGCCAGCAGTGTAACTAGCGGGAGCAACGAGCAGTACTTC.